Below are 31 T cell receptor beta chains sequenced from a single sample in a study of cytomegalovirus exposure and HLA in healthy donors. Researchers ran the PCR with 60 Vbeta and 13 Jbeta primers. Only in-frame clones appear in the TCRdb table, and some are missing; sequencing was by immunoSEQ multiplex PCR. This sample has about 140,000 clones, with around 80% found just once. The specimen sequenced was PBMCs. These TCRs come from a male donor in good health and CMV-seronegative.

V usage is TRBV25-1 and J usage is TRBJ2-7; TRBD1 agrees at 10 bases. J was trimmed by 5 bases and V by 9 bases; bases with no gene match: 19. From germline, CDR1 is MGHDK and CDR2 SYGVNS. This CDR3 is built from 17 residues. CDR3 sequence: CARNPEDVTGTGDEQYF. DNA for the CDR3: TGTGCCAGAAATCCTGAGGATGTTACCGGGACAGGGGACGAGCAGTACTTC.

This rearrangement joins TRBV9 to TRBJ1-2; a possible D gene is TRBD1 (5 bases). This CDR3 comprises 16 residues. The V end was cut by 4 bases, the J end by 4 bases, with 20 bases between. Germline assignment: CDR1 SGDLS and CDR2 YYNGEE. The CDR3 protein is CASSPTWRSGAYGYTF. The CDR3 DNA follows: TGTGCCAGCAGCCCGACGTGGAGAAGTGGGGCCTATGGCTACACCTTC.

This clone was counted a single time. The chain employs TRBV7-2 and TRBJ2-2; D is perhaps TRBD1 (6 bases). CDR1 is SGHTA, CDR2 FQGNSA, per germline. The length of the CDR3 is 16 residues. Trimming cost V 5 bases and J 3 bases, with 16 bases left between them. The CDR3 is CASSPERDIYTGELFF. The CDR3 DNA reads TGTGCCAGCAGCCCCGAACGGGACATCTACACCGGGGAGCTGTTTTTT. The full variable domain, rest sourced from reference TRBV7-2 and TRBJ2-2, is GAGVSQSPSNKVTEKGKDVELRCDPISGHTALYWYRQSLGQGLEFLIYFQGNSAPDKSGLPSDRFSAERTGGSVSTLTIQRTQQEDSAVYLCASSPERDIYTGELFFGEGSRLTVL.

The gene calls are TRBV19 and TRBJ1-2; no definite D call. Germline CDR1 is LNHDA and CDR2 is SQIVND (reference sequence). V lost 6 bases to trimming and J lost 3 bases, with 20 bases between them. The CDR3 loop spans 16 amino acids. The CDR3 sequence is CASSPQFFPADYGYTF. For the CDR3, the DNA is TGTGCCAGTAGCCCTCAGTTCTTCCCCGCGGACTATGGCTACACCTTC. The whole variable domain, filled in from reference TRBV19 and TRBJ1-2, reads DGGITQSPKYLFRKEGQNVTLSCEQNLNHDAMYWYRQDPGQGLRLIYYSQIVNDFQKGDIAEGYSVSREKKESFPLTVTSAQKNPTAFYLCASSPQFFPADYGYTFGSGTRLTVV.

This chain connects TRBV27 to TRBJ2-7; 9 bases are shared with TRBD1. J was trimmed by 5 bases and V by 5 bases; bases with no gene match: 10. Germline loops: CDR1 MNHEY, CDR2 SMNVEV (reference sequence). This CDR3 region has 15 residues. The CDR3 DNA sequence: TGTGCCAGCAGTACCACCCCGGGACAGGGAGACGAGCAGTACTTC. Its translation is CASSTTPGQGDEQYF.

The chain employs TRBV19 and TRBJ2-7; 9 bases map to TRBD1. The germline V gene has CDR1 LNHDA and CDR2 SQIVND (reference sequence). The CDR3 has 14 residues. V was pared by 4 bases and J by 2 bases, with 3 bases of the junction left unmatched. Here the CDR3 DNA reads TGTGCCAGTAGTAGGGGACAGGGTCCCTACGAGCAGTACTTC. Encoded protein: CASSRGQGPYEQYF.

The count of this clone is one. The rearrangement uses TRBV2 and TRBJ1-2, with TRBD1 as a possible D gene (6 bases). CDR3 size: 15 residues. Germline lookup yields CDR1 SNHLY and CDR2 FYNNEI. Trimming removed 6 bases at V and 4 bases at J, with 18 bases between. Here the CDR3 DNA reads TGTGCCAGCAGCACCTACCCTGTGGACAGCTATGGCTACACCTTC. Translated, it gives CASSTYPVDSYGYTF.

The count of this clone is one. The CDR3 protein is CASSPGQGSEPQHF. CDR3 in DNA: TGTGCCAGCAGCCCGGGACAGGGAAGTGAGCCCCAGCATTTT. The V gene is TRBV5-6, the J gene TRBJ1-5, with 9 bases identical to TRBD1. J was trimmed by 8 bases and V by 4 bases; bases with no gene match: 7. The CDR3 consists of 14 residues. CDR1 and CDR2 from the germline V gene are SGHDT and YYEEEE.

The chain combines TRBV5-5 with TRBJ1-2; 10 bases map to TRBD1. Losses at the gene ends were 1 base for V and 7 bases for J; bases not matched to a gene: 7. Germline assignment: CDR1 SGHKS and CDR2 YYEKEE (reference sequence). The CDR3 is made up of 15 amino acids. The chain's CDR3 is CASSLSGTGDRGYTF. CDR3 nucleotides: TGTGCCAGCAGCTTGTCTGGGACAGGGGATCGTGGCTACACCTTC.

J is TRBJ1-1 and V is TRBV7-3; D remains unclear. The CDR3 runs to 15 residues. Germline V CDR1 and CDR2: SGHTA, FQGTGA. V lost 2 bases and J 4 bases, leaving 14 bases between the germline ends. The CDR3: CASSLDAGPGTEAFF. CDR3 nucleotides: TGTGCCAGCAGCTTAGATGCGGGTCCGGGCACTGAAGCTTTCTTT.

This clone appeared once. The V and J genes are TRBV6-5 and TRBJ1-3; no definite D call. This CDR3 has 16 amino acids. Trimming stripped 2 bases from V and 9 bases from J, with 20 bases between. Germline V gives CDR1 MNHEY, CDR2 SVGAGI. The CDR3 region is CASSYGTVPGRSTIYF. CDR3 coding DNA: TGTGCCAGCAGTTACGGAACAGTGCCTGGGAGGAGCACCATATATTTT.

This chain links TRBV19 with TRBJ1-4, with D maybe TRBD1 (6 bases). Germline CDR1 reads LNHDA; CDR2 reads SQIVND (reference sequence). V was shortened by 5 bases and J by 0 bases, with 7 bases between the two germline ends. The CDR3 has 14 residues. Written as DNA, the CDR3 is TGTGCCAGTAGTGACAGGCCAACTAATGAAAAACTGTTTTTT. It yields the protein CASSDRPTNEKLFF.

The V gene is TRBV4-3, the J gene TRBJ1-2; no clear D gene. Germline V gives CDR1 LGHNA, CDR2 YSLEER. The CDR3 loop spans 14 amino acids. Trimming left V 4 bases short and J 3 bases short, with 12 bases between. The CDR3 nucleotides are TGCGCCAGCAGCCCCCGGGATAGGGACTATGGCTACACCTTC. Translated, it gives CASSPRDRDYGYTF.

The chain couples TRBV11-2 to TRBJ2-7; 11 nucleotides line up with TRBD2. Germline V CDR1 and CDR2: SGHAT, FQNNGV. V gave up 4 bases and J gave up 0 bases; unmatched junction bases: 8. This CDR3 is built from 17 residues. CDR3 protein: CASSSYPSGGPSYEQYF. DNA for the CDR3: TGTGCCAGCAGCTCCTATCCTAGCGGGGGGCCCTCCTACGAGCAGTACTTC.

There are a few counts of this clone. J is TRBJ1-4 and V is TRBV18; unclear D gene. The CDR3 length is 14 residues. The germline gives CDR1 KGHSH, CDR2 LQKENI. V was cut by 3 bases and J by 3 bases, with 8 bases left in between. The CDR3 loop is CASSPTGANEKLFF. In DNA form, the CDR3 reads TGTGCCAGCTCACCCACGGGAGCTAATGAAAAACTGTTTTTT.

The rearrangement uses TRBV6-5 and TRBJ1-1; 8 positions match TRBD1. The germline gives CDR1 MNHEY, CDR2 SVGAGI. The CDR3 runs to 13 residues. Trimming cost V 8 bases and J 5 bases; bases outside gene matches: 7. The CDR3 loop reads CASGQGARTEAFF. CDR3 nucleotide sequence: TGTGCCAGCGGGCAGGGGGCTAGAACTGAAGCTTTCTTT.

The CDR3 nucleotides read TGTGCCAGCAGCACCCGGGACGGGAGATATGGCTACACCTTC. The encoded protein is CASSTRDGRYGYTF. This chain uses TRBV7-2 with TRBJ1-2; a weak D match, TRBD1 (5 bases). V was cut by 5 bases and J by 5 bases, with 15 bases left in between. Germline CDR1 is SGHTA and CDR2 is FQGNSA. This CDR3 region has 14 residues.

This clone was seen a handful of times. The gene calls are TRBV2 and TRBJ2-1; D is perhaps TRBD2 (7 bases). V shed 4 bases and J shed 15 bases, with 16 bases lying between them. The CDR3 runs to 12 residues. Germline V gene sequence: CDR1 SNHLY, CDR2 FYNNEI. The DNA of the CDR3 is TGTGCCAGCAGTGGGGGGGGCCTGATCCTGTTCTTC. As protein: CASSGGGLILFF. Full variable domain (outside the CDR3, taken from reference TRBV2 and TRBJ2-1): EPEVTQTPSHQVTQMGQEVILRCVPISNHLYFYWYRQILGQKVEFLVSFYNNEISEKSEIFDDQFSVERPDGSNFTLKIRSTKLEDSAMYFCASSGGGLILFFGPGTRLTVL.

This chain links TRBV5-1 with TRBJ1-4, with a tentative D call TRBD1 (6 bases). The V end lost 1 base, the J end lost 7 bases, and 14 bases lay between the germline ends. The V gene's germline CDR1 is SGHRS and CDR2 YFSETQ. The CDR3 runs to 15 residues. The CDR3 region is CASSLIGQSFEKLFF. The CDR3 DNA is TGCGCCAGCAGCTTGATCGGACAGTCGTTTGAAAAACTGTTTTTT.

This chain connects TRBV9 to TRBJ2-5; 7 bases line up with TRBD2. CDR1 SGDLS and CDR2 YYNGEE come from the germline V gene. The CDR3 sequence is 14 residues long. The trim removed 1 base at V and 5 bases at J, leaving 5 bases unmatched. The CDR3 region has the DNA TGTGCCAGCAGCGTAAGTAGCGGGCCGGAGACCCAGTACTTC. Protein product: CASSVSSGPETQYF.

V and J are TRBV4-1 and TRBJ1-1; a weak D match, TRBD1 (6 bases). The CDR3 runs to 14 residues. Germline lookup yields CDR1 MGHRA and CDR2 YSYEKL. Trimming stripped 0 bases from V and 7 bases from J, with 12 bases between. CDR3 nucleotide sequence: TGCGCCAGCAGCCAAGACGGACAGCCCCTTGAAGCTTTCTTT. Translating gives CASSQDGQPLEAFF.

The chain employs TRBV27 and TRBJ2-3, with 8 bases identical to TRBD1. This CDR3 spans 15 amino acids. Germline-derived CDR1 and CDR2 are MNHEY and SMNVEV (reference sequence). V trimming: 5 bases; J trimming: 1 base; junction bases outside the gene matches: 5. The CDR3 here is CASSLLGQGTDTQYF. The CDR3 bases are TGTGCCAGCAGTCTGCTGGGACAGGGCACAGATACGCAGTATTTT.

V and J are TRBV5-1 and TRBJ1-2, with 8 bases that match TRBD1. CDR1 is SGHRS and CDR2 is YFSETQ in the germline V gene. This CDR3 is 14 amino acids long. V shed 4 bases, J shed 4 bases, and the junction held 6 bases outside the gene matches. DNA of the CDR3: TGCGCCAGCAGCCGAGACAGGGGACTCTATGGCTACACCTTC. Its translation: CASSRDRGLYGYTF.

The J gene is TRBJ2-1, the V gene TRBV15, with D possibly matching TRBD1 (5 bases). V dropped 4 bases and J dropped 10 bases, with 8 bases sitting between them. The germline V gene has CDR1 LNHNV and CDR2 YYDKDF (reference sequence). The CDR3 length is 11 residues. The CDR3 region is CATSTRTEQFF. CDR3 nucleotides: TGTGCCACCAGCACACGGACAGAGCAGTTCTTC.

This clone appeared a few times. The V call is TRBV6-1, the J call TRBJ2-2; 7 bases line up with TRBD1. Germline V CDR1 and CDR2: MNHNS, SASEGT. The V and J ends lost 8 bases and 1 base, in that order; junction bases with no gene match: 4. The CDR3 totals 14 residues. This CDR3 reads CASRRQGNTGELFF. The CDR3 DNA is TGTGCCAGCCGACGACAGGGGAACACCGGGGAGCTGTTTTTT.

The V and J genes are TRBV7-8 and TRBJ1-2; no firm D call. V was pared by 5 bases and J by 5 bases, with 15 bases between. The CDR3 has 14 residues. Germline V gene lookup returns CDR1 SGHVS and CDR2 FQNEAQ. The CDR3 loop is CASSTTVAPYGYTF. The CDR3 DNA sequence: TGTGCCAGCAGCACTACTGTCGCCCCTTATGGCTACACCTTC.

The rearrangement links TRBV18 to TRBJ1-1; D call uncertain. There are 12 residues in the CDR3. Germline V gene lookup returns CDR1 KGHSH and CDR2 LQKENI. V was cut by 4 bases and J by 11 bases, with 14 bases left in between. For the CDR3, the DNA is TGTGCCAGCTCACAATACAGAGTAGACGCTTTCTTT. Translating gives CASSQYRVDAFF.

The V gene is TRBV5-1, the J gene TRBJ1-2; D uncertain. The germline gives CDR1 SGHRS, CDR2 YFSETQ. The CDR3 loop spans 14 amino acids. With 0 bases removed from V and 2 bases from J, the gap between germline ends came to 8 bases. The CDR3, as DNA: TGCGCCAGCAGCTTGGGTACCGGGAACTATGGCTACACCTTC. As protein: CASSLGTGNYGYTF.

The chain carries TRBV7-2 and TRBJ2-7; 7 bases are shared with TRBD1. The CDR3 sequence is 15 residues long. Unmatched junction bases numbered 8, after V lost 5 bases and J lost 1 base. Germline values: CDR1 SGHTA, CDR2 FQGNSA. The CDR3, as DNA: TGTGCCAGCAGCATGAAGACAGGGCGTTCCTACGAGCAGTACTTC. Translated: CASSMKTGRSYEQYF.

The V call is TRBV6-1, the J call TRBJ1-4, with a possible D match to TRBD1 (6 bases). Germline CDR1 and CDR2: MNHNS and SASEGT. This CDR3 spans 12 amino acids. Deletions cut 10 bases from V and 8 bases from J, with 14 bases between. The CDR3 bases are TGTGCCACCGAGGGAAGGGGGGAAAAACTGTTTTTT. This codes for CATEGRGEKLFF.

This clone was seen only once. The chain carries TRBV5-1 and TRBJ2-7; maybe TRBD2 (5 bases). V was trimmed by 4 bases and J by 2 bases, leaving 10 bases between them. Per germline, CDR1 SGHRS and CDR2 YFSETQ. The CDR3 runs 13 residues. CDR3 residues: CASSEAGTYEQYF. The CDR3 nucleotides are TGCGCCAGCAGCGAAGCCGGGACCTACGAGCAGTACTTC.